This TCR beta chain was obtained from a study of blood T cell repertoires in COVID-19. Looking at the study overall: Acute and convalescent COVID-19 specimens originated in the United States, Italy and Spain. T cells, B-cell-depleted T cells, or PBMCs provided the cDNA or gDNA that served as material.

As processed by the authors: For nucleated cells, counts were estimated from reference gene primer amplification. Sequencing was performed with immunoSEQ multiplex PCR; in TCRdb, only in-frame clones are kept and a portion is missing. From that table come the V and J calls and clone size; the DNA was used to work out D and trimming. The table shows approximately 120,000 clones, with more than 70% occurring only once. Germline loops: CDR1 SGHKS, CDR2 YYEKEE (reference sequence). The trim removed 0 bases at V and 10 bases at J, leaving 6 bases unmatched. There are 14 residues in the CDR3. This clonotype was sampled from a man older than 75 with active or convalescent COVID-19. Sequenced: peripheral blood. This chain joins TRBV5-5 and TRBJ1-1; TRBD1 matches 10 bases. CDR3 protein: CASSLGGTGERAFF. CDR3 bases: TGTGCCAGCAGCTTGGGGGGGACAGGGGAACGAGCTTTCTTT.